The clone carrying this TCR beta chain was picked up many times. The antigen is undetermined. This sample is drawn from a study of T cells after posttransplantation cyclophosphamide. Study-wide points: Donor-recipient repertoire similarity was low at 1-2 months, rising over year one.

Measured with immunoSEQ multiplex PCR; TCRdb has only the in-frame clones, and not every one. The sample includes 40,000 to 45,000 clones, none of them occurring once. The length of the CDR3 is 15 residues. CDR1 SNHLY and CDR2 FYNNEI come from the germline V gene. Trimming stripped 8 bases from V and 2 bases from J, with 16 bases between. On the day of bone marrow donation, the related graft donor provided peripheral blood. Sequencing used PBMCs. The chain has TRBV2 and TRBJ1-5, with D unresolved. The receptor comes from a man in his forties in good health, CMV-negative, and a related stem cell transplant donor. This chain's CDR3 is CASGEPGLGNQPQHF. The CDR3 coding sequence is TGTGCCAGCGGGGAGCCCGGCTTGGGCAATCAGCCCCAGCATTTT.